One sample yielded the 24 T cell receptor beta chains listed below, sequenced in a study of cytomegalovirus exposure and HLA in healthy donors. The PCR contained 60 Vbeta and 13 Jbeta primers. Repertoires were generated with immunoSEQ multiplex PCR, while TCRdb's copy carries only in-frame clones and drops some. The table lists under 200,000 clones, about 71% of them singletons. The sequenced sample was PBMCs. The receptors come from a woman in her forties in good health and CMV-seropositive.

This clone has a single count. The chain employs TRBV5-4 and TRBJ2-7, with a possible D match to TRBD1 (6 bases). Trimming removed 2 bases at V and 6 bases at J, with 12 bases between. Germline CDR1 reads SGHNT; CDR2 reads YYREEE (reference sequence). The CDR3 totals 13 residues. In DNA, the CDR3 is TGTGCCAGCAGCTTTCCAGGGGAAGGCGAGCAGTACTTC. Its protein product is CASSFPGEGEQYF. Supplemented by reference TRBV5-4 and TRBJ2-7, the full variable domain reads ETGVTQSPTHLIKTRGQQVTLRCSSQSGHNTVSWYQQALGQGPQFIFQYYREEENGRGNFPPRFSGLQFPNYSSELNVNALELDDSALYLCASSFPGEGEQYFGPGTRLTVT.

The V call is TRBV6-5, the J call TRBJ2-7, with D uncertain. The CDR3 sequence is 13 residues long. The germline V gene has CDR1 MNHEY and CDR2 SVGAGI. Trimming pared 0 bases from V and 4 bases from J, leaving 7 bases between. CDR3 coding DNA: TGTGCCAGCAGTTACTCGATAGATTACGAGCAGTACTTC. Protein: CASSYSIDYEQYF.

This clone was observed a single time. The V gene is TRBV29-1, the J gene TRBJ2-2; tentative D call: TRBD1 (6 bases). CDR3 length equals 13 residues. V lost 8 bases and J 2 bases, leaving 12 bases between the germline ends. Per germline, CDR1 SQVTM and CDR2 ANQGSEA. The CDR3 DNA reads TGCAGCACCTCCGGGACAAACACCGGGGAGCTGTTTTTT. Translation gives CSTSGTNTGELFF.

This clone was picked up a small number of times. CDR3 nucleotides: TGTGCCAGCAGTACTCCCCCGGGCAGTCAAAGGGGCTATGGCTACACCTTC. It codes for CASSTPPGSQRGYGYTF. This chain connects TRBV28 to TRBJ1-2; D perhaps matches TRBD1 (5 bases). The germline gives CDR1 MDHEN, CDR2 SYDVKM. Between the trimmed V and J ends, which lost 5 bases and 4 bases, there was a span of 23 bases. The CDR3 runs 17 residues.

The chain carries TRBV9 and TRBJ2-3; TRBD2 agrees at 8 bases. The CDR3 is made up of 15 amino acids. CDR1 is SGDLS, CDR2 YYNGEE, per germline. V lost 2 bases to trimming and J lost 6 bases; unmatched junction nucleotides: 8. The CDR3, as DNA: TGTGCCAGCAGCGTCCTAACGGGAGGGGAGGATACGCAGTATTTT. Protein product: CASSVLTGGEDTQYF.

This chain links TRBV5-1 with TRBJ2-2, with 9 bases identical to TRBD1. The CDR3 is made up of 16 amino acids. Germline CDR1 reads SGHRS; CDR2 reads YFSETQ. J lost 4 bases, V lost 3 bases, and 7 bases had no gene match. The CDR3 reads CASSSWTGVTTGELFF. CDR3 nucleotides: TGCGCCAGCAGCTCCTGGACAGGGGTGACCACCGGGGAGCTGTTTTTT.

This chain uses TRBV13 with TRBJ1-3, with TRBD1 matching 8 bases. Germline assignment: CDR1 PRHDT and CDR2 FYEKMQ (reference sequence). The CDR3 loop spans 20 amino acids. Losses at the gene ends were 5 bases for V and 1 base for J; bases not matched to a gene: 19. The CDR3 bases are TGTGCCAGCAGCAGTCCGTTCCGTCCAGGGGGCGCGTGGTCTGGAAACACCATATATTTT. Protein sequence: CASSSPFRPGGAWSGNTIYF.

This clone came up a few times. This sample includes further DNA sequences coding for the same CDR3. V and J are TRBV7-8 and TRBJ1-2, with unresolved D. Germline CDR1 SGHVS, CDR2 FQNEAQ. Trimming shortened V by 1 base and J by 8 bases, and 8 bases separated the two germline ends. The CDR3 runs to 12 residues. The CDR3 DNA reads TGTGCCAGCAGCTTAGGCAGTGGCGGCTACACCTTC. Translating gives CASSLGSGGYTF.

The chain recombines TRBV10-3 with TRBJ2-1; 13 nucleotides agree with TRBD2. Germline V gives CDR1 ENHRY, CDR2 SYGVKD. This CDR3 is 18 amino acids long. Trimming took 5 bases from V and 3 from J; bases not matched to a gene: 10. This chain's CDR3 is CAISRTRTSGGLYNEQFF. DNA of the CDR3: TGTGCCATCAGTCGCACGAGGACTAGCGGGGGTCTCTACAATGAGCAGTTCTTC.

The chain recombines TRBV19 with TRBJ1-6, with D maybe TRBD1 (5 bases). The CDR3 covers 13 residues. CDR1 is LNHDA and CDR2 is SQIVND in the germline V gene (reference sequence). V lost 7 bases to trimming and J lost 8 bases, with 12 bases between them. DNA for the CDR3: TGTGCCAGTAATGCCAGGGAAGATTCACCCCTCCACTTT. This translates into CASNAREDSPLHF.

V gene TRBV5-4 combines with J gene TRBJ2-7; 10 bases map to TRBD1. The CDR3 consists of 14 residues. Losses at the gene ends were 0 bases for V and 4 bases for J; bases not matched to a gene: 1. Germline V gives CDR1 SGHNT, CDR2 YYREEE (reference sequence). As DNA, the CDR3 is TGTGCCAGCAGCTTGGGACAGGGGGCTTACGAGCAGTACTTC. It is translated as CASSLGQGAYEQYF. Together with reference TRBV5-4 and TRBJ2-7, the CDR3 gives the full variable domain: ETGVTQSPTHLIKTRGQQVTLRCSSQSGHNTVSWYQQALGQGPQFIFQYYREEENGRGNFPPRFSGLQFPNYSSELNVNALELDDSALYLCASSLGQGAYEQYFGPGTRLTVT.

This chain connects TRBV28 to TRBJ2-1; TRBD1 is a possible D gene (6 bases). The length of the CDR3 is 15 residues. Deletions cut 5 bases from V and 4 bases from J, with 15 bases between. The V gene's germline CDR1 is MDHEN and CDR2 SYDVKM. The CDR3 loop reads CASSIPGTFYNEQFF. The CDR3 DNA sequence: TGTGCCAGCAGTATCCCAGGGACATTTTACAATGAGCAGTTCTTC.

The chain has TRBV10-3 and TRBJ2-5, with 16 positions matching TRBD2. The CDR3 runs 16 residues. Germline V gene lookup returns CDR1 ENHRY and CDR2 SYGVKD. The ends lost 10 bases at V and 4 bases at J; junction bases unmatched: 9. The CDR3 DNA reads TGTGCCACCGGGACTAGCGGGGGGGCCCTTGGAGAGACCCAGTACTTC. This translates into CATGTSGGALGETQYF.

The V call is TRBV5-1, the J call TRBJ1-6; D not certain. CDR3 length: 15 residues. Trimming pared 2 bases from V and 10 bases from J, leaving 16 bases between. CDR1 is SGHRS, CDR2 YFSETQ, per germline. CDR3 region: CASSLVSGSRSPLHF. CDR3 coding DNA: TGCGCCAGCAGCTTAGTCTCCGGTTCGAGATCACCCCTCCACTTT.

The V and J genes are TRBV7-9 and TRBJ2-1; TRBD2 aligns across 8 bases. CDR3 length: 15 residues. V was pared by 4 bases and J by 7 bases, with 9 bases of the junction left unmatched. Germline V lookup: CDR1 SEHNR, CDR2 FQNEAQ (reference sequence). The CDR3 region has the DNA TGTGCCAGCAGCTATCCGGGGGGGCCGGGGAATGAGCAGTTCTTC. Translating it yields CASSYPGGPGNEQFF.

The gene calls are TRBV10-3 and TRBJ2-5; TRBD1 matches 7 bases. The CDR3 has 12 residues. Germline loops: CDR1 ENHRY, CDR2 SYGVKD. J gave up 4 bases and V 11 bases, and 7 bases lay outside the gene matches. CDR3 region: CAVQGDRETQYF. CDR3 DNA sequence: TGTGCCGTTCAGGGGGACCGAGAGACCCAGTACTTC.

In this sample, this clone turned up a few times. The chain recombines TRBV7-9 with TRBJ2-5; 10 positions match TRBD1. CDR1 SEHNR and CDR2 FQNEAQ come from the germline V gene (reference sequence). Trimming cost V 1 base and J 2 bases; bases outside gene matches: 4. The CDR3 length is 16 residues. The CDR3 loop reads CASSLDPGQGQETQYF. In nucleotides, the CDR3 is TGTGCCAGCAGCTTAGATCCGGGACAGGGGCAAGAGACCCAGTACTTC.

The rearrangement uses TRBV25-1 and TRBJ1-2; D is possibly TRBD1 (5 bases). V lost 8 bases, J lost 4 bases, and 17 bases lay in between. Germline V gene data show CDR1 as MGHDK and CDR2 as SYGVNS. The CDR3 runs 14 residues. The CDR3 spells CASEAGHGGYGYTF. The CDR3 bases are TGTGCCAGCGAGGCGGGGCATGGGGGCTATGGCTACACCTTC.

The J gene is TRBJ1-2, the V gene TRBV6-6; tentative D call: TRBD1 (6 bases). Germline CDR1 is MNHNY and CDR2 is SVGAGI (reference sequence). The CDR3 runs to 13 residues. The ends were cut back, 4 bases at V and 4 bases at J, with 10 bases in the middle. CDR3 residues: CASSLGGAYGYTF. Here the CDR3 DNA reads TGTGCCAGCAGTTTAGGGGGTGCCTATGGCTACACCTTC.

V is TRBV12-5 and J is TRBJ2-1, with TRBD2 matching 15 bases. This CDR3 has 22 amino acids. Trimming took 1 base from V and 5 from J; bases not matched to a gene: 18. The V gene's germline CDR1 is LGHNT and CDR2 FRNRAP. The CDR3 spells CASGLALRGLAGGLVPDNEQFF. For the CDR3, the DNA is TGTGCTAGTGGTTTGGCCCTTCGGGGACTAGCGGGGGGACTCGTGCCGGACAATGAGCAGTTCTTC.

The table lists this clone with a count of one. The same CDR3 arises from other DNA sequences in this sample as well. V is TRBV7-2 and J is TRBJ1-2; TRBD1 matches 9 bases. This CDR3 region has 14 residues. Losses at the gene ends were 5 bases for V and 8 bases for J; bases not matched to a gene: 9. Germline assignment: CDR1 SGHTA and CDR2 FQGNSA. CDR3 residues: CASSPPGQGFGYTF. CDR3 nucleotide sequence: TGTGCCAGCAGCCCCCCCGGACAGGGGTTCGGCTACACCTTC.

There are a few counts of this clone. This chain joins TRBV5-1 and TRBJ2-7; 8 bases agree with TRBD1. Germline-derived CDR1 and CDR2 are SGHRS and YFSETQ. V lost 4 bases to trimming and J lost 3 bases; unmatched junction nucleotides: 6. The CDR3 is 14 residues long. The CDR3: CASSPTGAGYEQYF. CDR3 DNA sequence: TGCGCCAGCAGCCCGACAGGGGCCGGCTACGAGCAGTACTTC.

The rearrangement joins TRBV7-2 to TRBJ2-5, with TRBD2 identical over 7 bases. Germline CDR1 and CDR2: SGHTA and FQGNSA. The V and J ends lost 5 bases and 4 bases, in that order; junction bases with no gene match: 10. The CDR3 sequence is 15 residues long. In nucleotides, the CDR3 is TGTGCCAGCAGCCCCGATCGGACTAGGCTAGAGACCCAGTACTTC. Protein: CASSPDRTRLETQYF.

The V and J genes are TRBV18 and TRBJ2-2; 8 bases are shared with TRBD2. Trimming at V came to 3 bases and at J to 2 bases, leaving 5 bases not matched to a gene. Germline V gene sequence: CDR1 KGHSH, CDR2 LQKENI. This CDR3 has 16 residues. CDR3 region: CASSPSAGGNTGELFF. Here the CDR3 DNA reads TGTGCCAGCTCACCGTCTGCGGGAGGTAACACCGGGGAGCTGTTTTTT.